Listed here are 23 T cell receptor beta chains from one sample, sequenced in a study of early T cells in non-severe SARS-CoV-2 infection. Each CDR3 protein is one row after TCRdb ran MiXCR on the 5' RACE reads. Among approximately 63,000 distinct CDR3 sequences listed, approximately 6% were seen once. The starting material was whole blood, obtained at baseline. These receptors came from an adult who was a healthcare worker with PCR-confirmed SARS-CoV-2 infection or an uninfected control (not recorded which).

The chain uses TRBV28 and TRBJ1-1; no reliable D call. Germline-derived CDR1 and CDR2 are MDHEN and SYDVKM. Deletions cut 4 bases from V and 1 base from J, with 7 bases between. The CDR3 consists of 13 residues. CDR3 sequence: CASSSPPNTEAFF. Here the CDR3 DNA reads TGTGCCAGCAGTTCTCCCCCGAACACTGAAGCTTTCTTT.

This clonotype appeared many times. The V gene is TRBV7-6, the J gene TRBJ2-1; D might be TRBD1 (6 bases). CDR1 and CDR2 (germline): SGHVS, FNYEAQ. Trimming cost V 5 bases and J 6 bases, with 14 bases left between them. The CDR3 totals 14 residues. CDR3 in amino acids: CASSTLDSSNEQFF. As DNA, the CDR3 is TGTGCCAGCAGCACCCTGGACAGTAGCAATGAGCAGTTCTTC.

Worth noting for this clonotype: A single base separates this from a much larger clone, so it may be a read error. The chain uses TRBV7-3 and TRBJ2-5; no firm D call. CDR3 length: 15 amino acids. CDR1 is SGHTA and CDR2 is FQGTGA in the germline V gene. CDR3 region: CASGLSIGRTETQYF. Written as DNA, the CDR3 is TGTGCCAGCGGCTTATCGATAGGGCGTACGGAGACCCAGTACTTC.

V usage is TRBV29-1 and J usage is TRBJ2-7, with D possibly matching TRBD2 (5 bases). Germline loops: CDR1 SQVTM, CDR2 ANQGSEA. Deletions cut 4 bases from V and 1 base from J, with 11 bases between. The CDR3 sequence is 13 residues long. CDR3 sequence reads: CSVGGPNSYEQYF. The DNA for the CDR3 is TGCAGCGTTGGAGGGCCCAATTCCTACGAGCAGTACTTC.

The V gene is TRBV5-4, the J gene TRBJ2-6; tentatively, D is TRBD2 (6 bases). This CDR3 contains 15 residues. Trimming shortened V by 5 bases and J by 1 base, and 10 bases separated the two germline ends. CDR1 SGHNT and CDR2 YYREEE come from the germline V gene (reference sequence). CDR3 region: CASRLGRSGANVLTF. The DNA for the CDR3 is TGTGCCAGCAGACTTGGGAGGTCTGGGGCCAACGTCCTGACTTTC.

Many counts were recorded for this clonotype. CDR3 sequence: CASSSRGHEQYF. CDR3 DNA: TGTGCCAGCAGCTCCCGGGGCCACGAGCAGTACTTC. The chain joins TRBV7-9 to TRBJ2-7; D tentatively fits TRBD1 or TRBD2 (5 bases each). Germline loops: CDR1 SEHNR, CDR2 FQNEAQ (reference sequence). Trimming pared 4 bases from V and 5 bases from J, leaving 9 bases between. CDR3 length equals 12 residues.

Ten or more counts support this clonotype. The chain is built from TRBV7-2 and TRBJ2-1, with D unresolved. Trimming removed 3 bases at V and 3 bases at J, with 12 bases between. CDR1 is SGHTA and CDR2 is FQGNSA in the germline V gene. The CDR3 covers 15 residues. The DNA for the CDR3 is TGTGCCAGCAGCTTGTCAAGTACCAGCTACAATGAGCAGTTCTTC. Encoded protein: CASSLSSTSYNEQFF.

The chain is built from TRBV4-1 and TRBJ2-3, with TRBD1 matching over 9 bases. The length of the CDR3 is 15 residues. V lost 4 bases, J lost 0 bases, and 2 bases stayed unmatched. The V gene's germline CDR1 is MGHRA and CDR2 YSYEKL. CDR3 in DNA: TGCGCCAGCAGCCTACAGGGGGCAAGCACAGATACGCAGTATTTT. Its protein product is CASSLQGASTDTQYF.

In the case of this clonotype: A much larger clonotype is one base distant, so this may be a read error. This CDR3 reads CASSRDGAWDLDTQYF. Written as DNA, the CDR3 is TGTGCCAGCAGCCGCGACGGGGCTTGGGATTTGGATACGCAGTATTTT. This chain connects TRBV12-3 or TRBV12-4 to TRBJ2-3, with D possibly being TRBD1 or TRBD2 (5 bases each). Trimming shortened V by 6 bases and J by 6 bases, and 22 bases separated the two germline ends. The CDR3 sequence is 16 residues long.

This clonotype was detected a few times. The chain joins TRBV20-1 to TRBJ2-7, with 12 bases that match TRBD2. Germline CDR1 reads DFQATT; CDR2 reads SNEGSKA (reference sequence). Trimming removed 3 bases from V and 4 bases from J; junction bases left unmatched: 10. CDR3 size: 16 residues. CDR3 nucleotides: TGCAGTGCTAGGATCTCGACGACTAGCGGGAGTTACGAGCAGTACTTC. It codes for CSARISTTSGSYEQYF.

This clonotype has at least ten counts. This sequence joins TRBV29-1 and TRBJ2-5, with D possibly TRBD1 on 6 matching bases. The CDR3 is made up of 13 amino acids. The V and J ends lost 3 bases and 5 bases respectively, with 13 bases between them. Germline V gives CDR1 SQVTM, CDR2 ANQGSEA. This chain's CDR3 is CSVEMQGTETQYF. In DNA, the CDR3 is TGCAGCGTTGAGATGCAGGGGACGGAGACCCAGTACTTC. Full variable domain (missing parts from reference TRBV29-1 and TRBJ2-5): SAVISQKPSRDICQRGTSLTIQCQVDSQVTMMFWYRQQPGQSLTLIATANQGSEATYESGFVIDKFPISRPNLTFSTLTVSNMSPEDSSIYLCSVEMQGTETQYFGPGTRLLVL.

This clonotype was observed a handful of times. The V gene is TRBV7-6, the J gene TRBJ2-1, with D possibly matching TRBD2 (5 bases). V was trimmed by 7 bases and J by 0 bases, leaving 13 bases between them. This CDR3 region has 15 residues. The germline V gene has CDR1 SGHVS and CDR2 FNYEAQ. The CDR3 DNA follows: TGTGCCAGCAATCCGACGGGATCCTCCTACAATGAGCAGTTCTTC. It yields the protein CASNPTGSSYNEQFF.

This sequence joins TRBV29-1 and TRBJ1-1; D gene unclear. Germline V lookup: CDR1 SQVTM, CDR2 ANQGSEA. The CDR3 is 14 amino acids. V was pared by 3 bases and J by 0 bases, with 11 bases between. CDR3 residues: CSVDVRVMNTEAFF. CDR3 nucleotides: TGCAGCGTTGACGTTCGGGTGATGAACACTGAAGCTTTCTTT.

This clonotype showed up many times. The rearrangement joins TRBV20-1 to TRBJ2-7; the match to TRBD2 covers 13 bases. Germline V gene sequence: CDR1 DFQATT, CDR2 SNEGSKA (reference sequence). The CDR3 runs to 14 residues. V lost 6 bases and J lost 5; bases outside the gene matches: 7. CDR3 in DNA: TGCAGTGCAAGGACTAGCGGGAGTCCCAACGAGCAGTACTTC. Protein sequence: CSARTSGSPNEQYF.

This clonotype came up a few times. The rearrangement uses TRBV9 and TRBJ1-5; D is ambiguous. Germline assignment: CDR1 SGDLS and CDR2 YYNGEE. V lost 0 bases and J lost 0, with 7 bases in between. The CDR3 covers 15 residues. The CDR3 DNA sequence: TGTGCCAGCAGCGTAGGTCGAGATAGCAATCAGCCCCAGCATTTT. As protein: CASSVGRDSNQPQHF.

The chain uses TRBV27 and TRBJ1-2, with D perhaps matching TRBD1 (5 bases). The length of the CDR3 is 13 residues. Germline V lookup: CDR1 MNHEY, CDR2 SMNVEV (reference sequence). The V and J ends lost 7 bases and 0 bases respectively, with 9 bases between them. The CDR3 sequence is CASKDTSNYGYTF. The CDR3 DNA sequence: TGTGCCAGCAAGGACACATCTAACTATGGCTACACCTTC.

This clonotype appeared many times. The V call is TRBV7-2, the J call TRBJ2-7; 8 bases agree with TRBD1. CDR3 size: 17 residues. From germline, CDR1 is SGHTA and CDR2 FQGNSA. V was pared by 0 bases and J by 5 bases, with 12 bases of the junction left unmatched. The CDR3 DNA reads TGTGCCAGCAGCTTAGCGAGGAGGACAGGGTCTACCCACGAGCAGTACTTC. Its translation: CASSLARRTGSTHEQYF.

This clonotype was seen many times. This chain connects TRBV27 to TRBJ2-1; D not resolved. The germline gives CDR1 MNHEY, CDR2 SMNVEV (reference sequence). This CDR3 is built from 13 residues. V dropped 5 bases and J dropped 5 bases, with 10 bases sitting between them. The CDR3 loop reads CASSLGTNNEQFF. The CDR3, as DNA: TGTGCCAGCAGTCTAGGAACCAACAATGAGCAGTTCTTC.

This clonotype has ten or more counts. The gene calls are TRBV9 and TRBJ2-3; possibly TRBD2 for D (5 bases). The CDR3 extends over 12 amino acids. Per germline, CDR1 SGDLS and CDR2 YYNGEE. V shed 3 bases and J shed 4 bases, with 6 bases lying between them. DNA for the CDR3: TGTGCCAGCAGCGCAGCGGCAGATACGCAGTATTTT. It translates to CASSAAADTQYF.

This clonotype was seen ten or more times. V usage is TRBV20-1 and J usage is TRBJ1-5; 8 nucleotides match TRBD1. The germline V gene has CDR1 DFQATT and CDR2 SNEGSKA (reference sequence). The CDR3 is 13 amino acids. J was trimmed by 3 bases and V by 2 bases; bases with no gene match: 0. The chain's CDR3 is CSARQGANQPQHF. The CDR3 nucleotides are TGCAGTGCTAGACAGGGGGCCAATCAGCCCCAGCATTTT.

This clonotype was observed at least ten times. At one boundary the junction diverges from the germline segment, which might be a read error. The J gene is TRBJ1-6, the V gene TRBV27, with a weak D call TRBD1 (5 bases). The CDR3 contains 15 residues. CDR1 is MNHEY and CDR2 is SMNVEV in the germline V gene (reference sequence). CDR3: CASSKGATYNSPLHF. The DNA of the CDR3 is TGTGCCAGCAGTAAAGGGGCGACCTATAATTCACCCCTCCATTTT.

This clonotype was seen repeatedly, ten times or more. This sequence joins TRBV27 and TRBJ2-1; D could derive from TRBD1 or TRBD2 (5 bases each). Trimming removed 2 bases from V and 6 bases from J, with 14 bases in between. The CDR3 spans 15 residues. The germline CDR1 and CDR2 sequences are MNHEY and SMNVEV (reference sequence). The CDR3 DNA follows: TGTGCCAGCAGTTTAGGGGCTAGCCGCAGCAATGAGCAGTTCTTC. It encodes CASSLGASRSNEQFF.

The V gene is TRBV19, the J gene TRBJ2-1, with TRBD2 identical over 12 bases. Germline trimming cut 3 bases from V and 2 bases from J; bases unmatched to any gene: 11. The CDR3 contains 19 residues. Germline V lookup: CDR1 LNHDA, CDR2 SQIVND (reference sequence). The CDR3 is CASSMESRTSGKAYNEQFF. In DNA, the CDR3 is TGTGCCAGTAGTATGGAAAGTAGGACTAGCGGGAAAGCCTACAATGAGCAGTTCTTC.